The T cell receptor (beta chain) described here comes from a study of T cell changes during pregnancy in multiple sclerosis. Clones were sequenced by immunoSEQ multiplex PCR, and TCRdb holds only the in-frame ones, with some missing. The table includes approximately 41,000 clones, approximately 91% detected once. Sample: PBMCs (not recorded whether the cells were cultured). The receptor's source is a female donor with multiple sclerosis, enrolled in a pregnancy study.

The CDR3 bases are TGTGCCAGCAGCCGAACATGGGCAGATACGCAGTATTTT. Amino acid sequence: CASSRTWADTQYF. This chain links TRBV7-9 with TRBJ2-3, with unresolved D. Germline lookup yields CDR1 SEHNR and CDR2 FQNEAQ (reference sequence). The CDR3 runs to 13 residues. V was pared by 5 bases and J by 4 bases, with 10 bases between.